A single sample is the source of the 26 T cell receptor beta chains below, sequenced in a study of blood T cell repertoires in COVID-19. TCRdb keeps only in-frame clones here, not all; method: immunoSEQ multiplex PCR. Seen here are approximately 99,000 clones, 87% observed once, and the top ten hold 15% to 20%. The material sequenced was peripheral blood. These receptors came from a human donor in a cohort sampled during active COVID-19.

The V gene is TRBV12-3 or TRBV12-4, the J gene TRBJ2-5, with D perhaps TRBD2 (6 bases). The CDR3 is 13 residues long. V dropped 5 bases and J dropped 5 bases, with 12 bases sitting between them. CDR3 loop: CASSGTRGETQYF. DNA for the CDR3: TGTGCCAGCAGTGGGACTCGAGGGGAGACCCAGTACTTC.

The V and J genes are TRBV4-3 and TRBJ2-3; the D gene is possibly TRBD1 (5 bases). This CDR3 spans 15 amino acids. The germline V gene encodes CDR1 LGHNA and CDR2 YSLEER. The ends were cut back, 1 base at V and 4 bases at J, with 12 bases in the middle. CDR3 amino acids: CASSQVGRVADTQYF. In DNA, the CDR3 is TGCGCCAGCAGCCAAGTGGGCAGGGTAGCAGATACGCAGTATTTT.

J is TRBJ2-3 and V is TRBV7-9, with 7 bases that match TRBD2. This CDR3 region has 14 residues. In germline, CDR1 is SEHNR, CDR2 FQNEAQ (reference sequence). The trim removed 6 bases at V and 3 bases at J, leaving 6 bases unmatched. The CDR3 DNA is TGTGCCAGCAGTTCGGGAGGAGGGACAGATACGCAGTATTTT. Residues: CASSSGGGTDTQYF. The full variable domain, completed using reference TRBV7-9 and TRBJ2-3, is DTGVSQNPRHKITKRGQNVTFRCDPISEHNRLYWYRQTLGQGPEFLTYFQNEAQLEKSRLLSDRFSAERPKGSFSTLEIQRTEQGDSAMYLCASSSGGGTDTQYFGPGTRLTVL.

The rearrangement joins TRBV7-9 to TRBJ2-2; 8 nucleotides align to TRBD1. There are 15 residues in the CDR3. Germline loops: CDR1 SEHNR, CDR2 FQNEAQ (reference sequence). V trimming: 4 bases; J trimming: 4 bases; junction bases outside the gene matches: 5. CDR3 in DNA: TGTGCCAGCAGCTCCGGGACAGGCATCACCGGGGAGCTGTTTTTT. Translating it yields CASSSGTGITGELFF.

This clone showed up just once. V usage is TRBV4-1 and J usage is TRBJ2-1; tentative D call: TRBD2 (5 bases). The germline V and J ends were trimmed by 0 bases and 9 bases, with 18 bases remaining between them. In germline, CDR1 is MGHRA, CDR2 YSYEKL. The CDR3 contains 16 residues. The CDR3 DNA sequence: TGCGCCAGCAGCCAAGATTTGGGTAGCGAGAGGAGTGAGCAGTTCTTC. This gives the protein CASSQDLGSERSEQFF.

J is TRBJ2-7 and V is TRBV20-1, with 10 bases matching TRBD2. Germline V gene sequence: CDR1 DFQATT, CDR2 SNEGSKA (reference sequence). The CDR3 length is 15 residues. V gave up 3 bases and J gave up 3 bases; unmatched junction bases: 8. CDR3 loop: CSASSSLAGGYEQYF. Here the CDR3 DNA reads TGCAGTGCTAGTAGCTCGTTAGCGGGAGGCTACGAGCAGTACTTC.

The genes are TRBV9 and TRBJ2-5; 10 bases map to TRBD2. V was clipped by 4 bases and J by 5 bases; unmatched bases: 14. This CDR3 comprises 17 residues. Germline V gene lookup returns CDR1 SGDLS and CDR2 YYNGEE. The CDR3 protein is CASSTLTLAGVGETQYF. DNA for the CDR3: TGTGCCAGCAGCACCCTCACCCTAGCGGGGGTTGGGGAGACCCAGTACTTC.

This clone was recorded once. The V and J genes are TRBV9 and TRBJ2-2, with 11 bases identical to TRBD1. Germline V lookup: CDR1 SGDLS, CDR2 YYNGEE. The CDR3 extends over 17 amino acids. Trimming cost V 3 bases and J 5 bases; bases outside gene matches: 9. CDR3 DNA sequence: TGTGCCAGCAGCGCGGAGGGGACAGGGGGGGAAACCGGGGAGCTGTTTTTT. It yields the protein CASSAEGTGGETGELFF.

This chain connects TRBV9 to TRBJ1-2; 10 bases are shared with TRBD1. V gave up 3 bases and J gave up 2 bases; unmatched junction bases: 16. The CDR3 runs 19 residues. The germline gives CDR1 SGDLS, CDR2 YYNGEE. The CDR3 DNA is TGTGCCAGCAGCGCGAGTATGGGGACAGGGGACTCAGGGAACTATGGCTACACCTTC. Amino acids: CASSASMGTGDSGNYGYTF. The full variable domain, rest sourced from reference TRBV9 and TRBJ1-2, is DSGVTQTPKHLITATGQRVTLRCSPRSGDLSVYWYQQSLDQGLQFLIQYYNGEERAKGNILERFSAQQFPDLHSELNLSSLELGDSALYFCASSASMGTGDSGNYGYTFGSGTRLTVV.

CDR3 loop: CASSRRETDETQYF. The CDR3 DNA is TGTGCCAGCAGCCGGCGGGAGACGGATGAGACCCAGTACTTC. The genes are TRBV3-1 (or the pseudogene TRBV3-2) and TRBJ2-5; 7 positions agree with TRBD2. Looked up from germline, CDR1 is LGHDT and CDR2 is YNNKEL (reference sequence). The CDR3 runs to 14 residues. The V gene end was trimmed by 4 bases and the J gene end by 5 bases; junction bases not matched to a gene: 7.

V is TRBV2 and J is TRBJ1-4; a possible D gene is TRBD1 (6 bases). Trimming took 8 bases from V and 0 from J, leaving 16 bases between them. Germline assignment: CDR1 SNHLY and CDR2 FYNNEI. The CDR3 sequence is 16 residues long. The DNA for the CDR3 is TGTGCCAGCTCACCGGGACACATTGCAACTAATGAAAAACTGTTTTTT. Its translation: CASSPGHIATNEKLFF.

The chain uses TRBV18 and TRBJ1-5; D remains unclear. V lost 3 bases and J lost 4, with 7 bases in between. Per germline, CDR1 KGHSH and CDR2 LQKENI. The CDR3 loop spans 13 amino acids. The CDR3: CASSPAENQPQHF. CDR3 DNA: TGTGCCAGCTCACCGGCAGAAAATCAGCCCCAGCATTTT.

V and J are TRBV28 and TRBJ2-7, with TRBD2 identical over 13 bases. V was clipped by 5 bases and J by 4 bases; unmatched bases: 5. Per germline, CDR1 MDHEN and CDR2 SYDVKM. This CDR3 contains 15 residues. CDR3 coding DNA: TGTGCCAGCAGTCTAGAACTAGCGGGAGGGTACGAGCAGTACTTC. This codes for CASSLELAGGYEQYF.

This chain connects TRBV28 to TRBJ2-7, with 7 nucleotides matching TRBD1. This CDR3 has 15 residues. Germline values: CDR1 MDHEN, CDR2 SYDVKM. The ends lost 6 bases at V and 4 bases at J; junction bases unmatched: 12. CDR3 region: CASSLPGTEFYEQYF. The DNA for the CDR3 is TGTGCCAGCAGCCTCCCCGGGACAGAGTTTTACGAGCAGTACTTC.

This clone has just one count. The chain recombines TRBV9 with TRBJ1-1; 11 bases line up with TRBD1. The CDR3 has 14 amino acids. Germline V gives CDR1 SGDLS, CDR2 YYNGEE. V dropped 2 bases and J dropped 4; count of bases not matched to a gene: 1. In DNA, the CDR3 is TGTGCCAGCAGCGTGGGGACAGGGGGCACTGAAGCTTTCTTT. It specifies CASSVGTGGTEAFF.

The chain carries TRBV28 and TRBJ1-2, with D possibly being TRBD1 (5 bases). Per the germline V gene, CDR1 is MDHEN and CDR2 is SYDVKM. Trimming cost V 2 bases and J 4 bases, with 14 bases left between them. This CDR3 has 15 amino acids. The CDR3 region is CASSLRGRALYGYTF. The CDR3 DNA is TGTGCCAGCAGTTTAAGGGGCAGGGCGCTCTATGGCTACACCTTC.

The V gene is TRBV19, the J gene TRBJ1-5, with 7 bases that match TRBD1. Germline V gives CDR1 LNHDA, CDR2 SQIVND (reference sequence). V shed 6 bases and J 2 bases; nucleotides not matched to a gene: 16. The CDR3 has 18 residues. CDR3 nucleotide sequence: TGTGCCAGTAGCGCAAGAATACAGGGGTGGGACGGCAATCAGCCCCAGCATTTT. It yields the protein CASSARIQGWDGNQPQHF.

The chain carries TRBV25-1 and TRBJ1-1; 10 bases map to TRBD1. The trim removed 4 bases at V and 10 bases at J, leaving 6 bases unmatched. The germline V gene has CDR1 MGHDK and CDR2 SYGVNS. The CDR3 totals 13 residues. In DNA form, the CDR3 reads TGTGCCAGCAGTGCCCGGGACAGGGGAGTAGCTTTCTTT. Encoded protein: CASSARDRGVAFF. The whole variable domain, filled in from reference TRBV25-1 and TRBJ1-1, reads EADIYQTPRYLVIGTGKKITLECSQTMGHDKMYWYQQDPGMELHLIHYSYGVNSTEKGDLSSESTVSRIRTEHFPLTLESARPSHTSQYLCASSARDRGVAFFGQGTRLTVV.

This clone was observed a handful of times. V and J are TRBV28 and TRBJ2-3, with D unclear. Trimming took 5 bases from V and 1 from J, leaving 13 bases between them. The CDR3 covers 15 residues. The germline V gene has CDR1 MDHEN and CDR2 SYDVKM. The DNA for the CDR3 is TGTGCCAGCAGTGATCGAAGGAGCGGCACAGATACGCAGTATTTT. This codes for CASSDRRSGTDTQYF.

There are a few counts of this clone. The rearrangement links TRBV9 to TRBJ2-1; 7 positions agree with TRBD2. This CDR3 spans 16 amino acids. Germline CDR1 is SGDLS and CDR2 is YYNGEE. V lost 3 bases to trimming and J lost 9 bases; unmatched junction nucleotides: 15. CDR3: CASSARRASGLGEQFF. The CDR3, as DNA: TGTGCCAGCAGCGCACGTAGGGCTAGCGGACTTGGTGAGCAGTTCTTC.

The V gene is TRBV2, the J gene TRBJ2-3, with TRBD2 identical over 10 bases. The CDR3 runs to 16 residues. Germline CDR1 and CDR2: SNHLY and FYNNEI. V gave up 6 bases and J gave up 2 bases; unmatched junction bases: 8. This CDR3 reads CASSELAGPITDTQYF. The CDR3 DNA reads as TGTGCCAGCAGCGAACTAGCGGGACCAATCACAGATACGCAGTATTTT.

The chain has TRBV2 and TRBJ2-6; D is perhaps TRBD1 (5 bases). Trimming cost V 7 bases and J 0 bases, with 13 bases left between them. This CDR3 comprises 16 residues. Germline CDR1 is SNHLY and CDR2 is FYNNEI. CDR3 bases: TGTGCCAGCAACAGGTTTGCAGTCTCTGGGGCCAACGTCCTGACTTTC. This gives the protein CASNRFAVSGANVLTF.

The DNA of the CDR3 is TGTGCCAGCAGCTTAGGGACAGGGGTCGGGGAGACCCAGTACTTC. It specifies CASSLGTGVGETQYF. J is TRBJ2-5 and V is TRBV5-6; the match to TRBD1 covers 10 bases. This CDR3 contains 15 residues. The J segment lost 5 bases and the V segment lost 2 bases, leaving 6 bases of the junction unmatched. The germline CDR1 and CDR2 sequences are SGHDT and YYEEEE.

The chain has TRBV19 and TRBJ2-1; 8 bases line up with TRBD1. V dropped 4 bases and J dropped 5; count of bases not matched to a gene: 7. Germline values: CDR1 LNHDA, CDR2 SQIVND (reference sequence). The CDR3 totals 15 residues. The DNA for the CDR3 is TGTGCCAGTAGTAAGGACAGGGAGTGGGACAATGAGCAGTTCTTC. This gives the protein CASSKDREWDNEQFF.

The chain employs TRBV4-2 and TRBJ1-5; 7 positions match TRBD1. CDR1 and CDR2 from the germline V gene are LGHNA and YNFKEQ. The CDR3 loop spans 18 amino acids. Trimming removed 4 bases from V and 5 bases from J; junction bases left unmatched: 17. CDR3 loop: CASSPNPRYQTGDQPQHF. Here the CDR3 DNA reads TGTGCCAGCAGCCCCAACCCACGGTACCAAACAGGGGATCAGCCCCAGCATTTT.

The rearrangement joins TRBV5-6 to TRBJ2-2; 11 bases match TRBD2. The CDR3 extends over 17 amino acids. The V gene's germline CDR1 is SGHDT and CDR2 YYEEEE. V gave up 0 bases and J gave up 6 bases; unmatched junction bases: 7. The DNA of the CDR3 is TGTGCCAGCAGCTTGGTGGTGCTAGCGGGAGGAGCCGGGGAGCTGTTTTTT. It encodes CASSLVVLAGGAGELFF.